Given below is one T cell receptor beta chain in context. Its antigen is undetermined. These data come from a study of blood T cells in healthy people across ages. Study background: For every two T cells, template switching captured about one barcoded beta molecule.

Then a second PCR, running about 6 to 12 cycles, was carried out with a sample-barcoded 5' primer and a J-beta primer mix. Every cDNA molecule bore a tag from a template-switch adaptor containing 12 random nucleotides. TCRdb redid the calling of the 5' RACE reads with MiXCR, one entry per CDR3 protein. The sample lists 1.8 million or so distinct CDR3 sequences, around 42% occurring once. Study observations and caveats: Lack of knowledge of donor CMV status possibly confounded expanded clonotype changes. The study regarded diversity estimates from one million T cells as underestimates.

The CDR3 runs to 14 residues. The trim removed 3 bases at V and 4 bases at J, leaving 3 bases unmatched. The sequenced sample consisted of blood. This receptor was taken from a human donor in good health. The chain is built from TRBV12-3 or TRBV12-4 and TRBJ2-3, with 8 bases that match TRBD2. CDR3 in amino acids: CASSFDGGADTQYF. In nucleotides, the CDR3 is TGTGCCAGCAGTTTTGACGGGGGGGCAGATACGCAGTATTTT.